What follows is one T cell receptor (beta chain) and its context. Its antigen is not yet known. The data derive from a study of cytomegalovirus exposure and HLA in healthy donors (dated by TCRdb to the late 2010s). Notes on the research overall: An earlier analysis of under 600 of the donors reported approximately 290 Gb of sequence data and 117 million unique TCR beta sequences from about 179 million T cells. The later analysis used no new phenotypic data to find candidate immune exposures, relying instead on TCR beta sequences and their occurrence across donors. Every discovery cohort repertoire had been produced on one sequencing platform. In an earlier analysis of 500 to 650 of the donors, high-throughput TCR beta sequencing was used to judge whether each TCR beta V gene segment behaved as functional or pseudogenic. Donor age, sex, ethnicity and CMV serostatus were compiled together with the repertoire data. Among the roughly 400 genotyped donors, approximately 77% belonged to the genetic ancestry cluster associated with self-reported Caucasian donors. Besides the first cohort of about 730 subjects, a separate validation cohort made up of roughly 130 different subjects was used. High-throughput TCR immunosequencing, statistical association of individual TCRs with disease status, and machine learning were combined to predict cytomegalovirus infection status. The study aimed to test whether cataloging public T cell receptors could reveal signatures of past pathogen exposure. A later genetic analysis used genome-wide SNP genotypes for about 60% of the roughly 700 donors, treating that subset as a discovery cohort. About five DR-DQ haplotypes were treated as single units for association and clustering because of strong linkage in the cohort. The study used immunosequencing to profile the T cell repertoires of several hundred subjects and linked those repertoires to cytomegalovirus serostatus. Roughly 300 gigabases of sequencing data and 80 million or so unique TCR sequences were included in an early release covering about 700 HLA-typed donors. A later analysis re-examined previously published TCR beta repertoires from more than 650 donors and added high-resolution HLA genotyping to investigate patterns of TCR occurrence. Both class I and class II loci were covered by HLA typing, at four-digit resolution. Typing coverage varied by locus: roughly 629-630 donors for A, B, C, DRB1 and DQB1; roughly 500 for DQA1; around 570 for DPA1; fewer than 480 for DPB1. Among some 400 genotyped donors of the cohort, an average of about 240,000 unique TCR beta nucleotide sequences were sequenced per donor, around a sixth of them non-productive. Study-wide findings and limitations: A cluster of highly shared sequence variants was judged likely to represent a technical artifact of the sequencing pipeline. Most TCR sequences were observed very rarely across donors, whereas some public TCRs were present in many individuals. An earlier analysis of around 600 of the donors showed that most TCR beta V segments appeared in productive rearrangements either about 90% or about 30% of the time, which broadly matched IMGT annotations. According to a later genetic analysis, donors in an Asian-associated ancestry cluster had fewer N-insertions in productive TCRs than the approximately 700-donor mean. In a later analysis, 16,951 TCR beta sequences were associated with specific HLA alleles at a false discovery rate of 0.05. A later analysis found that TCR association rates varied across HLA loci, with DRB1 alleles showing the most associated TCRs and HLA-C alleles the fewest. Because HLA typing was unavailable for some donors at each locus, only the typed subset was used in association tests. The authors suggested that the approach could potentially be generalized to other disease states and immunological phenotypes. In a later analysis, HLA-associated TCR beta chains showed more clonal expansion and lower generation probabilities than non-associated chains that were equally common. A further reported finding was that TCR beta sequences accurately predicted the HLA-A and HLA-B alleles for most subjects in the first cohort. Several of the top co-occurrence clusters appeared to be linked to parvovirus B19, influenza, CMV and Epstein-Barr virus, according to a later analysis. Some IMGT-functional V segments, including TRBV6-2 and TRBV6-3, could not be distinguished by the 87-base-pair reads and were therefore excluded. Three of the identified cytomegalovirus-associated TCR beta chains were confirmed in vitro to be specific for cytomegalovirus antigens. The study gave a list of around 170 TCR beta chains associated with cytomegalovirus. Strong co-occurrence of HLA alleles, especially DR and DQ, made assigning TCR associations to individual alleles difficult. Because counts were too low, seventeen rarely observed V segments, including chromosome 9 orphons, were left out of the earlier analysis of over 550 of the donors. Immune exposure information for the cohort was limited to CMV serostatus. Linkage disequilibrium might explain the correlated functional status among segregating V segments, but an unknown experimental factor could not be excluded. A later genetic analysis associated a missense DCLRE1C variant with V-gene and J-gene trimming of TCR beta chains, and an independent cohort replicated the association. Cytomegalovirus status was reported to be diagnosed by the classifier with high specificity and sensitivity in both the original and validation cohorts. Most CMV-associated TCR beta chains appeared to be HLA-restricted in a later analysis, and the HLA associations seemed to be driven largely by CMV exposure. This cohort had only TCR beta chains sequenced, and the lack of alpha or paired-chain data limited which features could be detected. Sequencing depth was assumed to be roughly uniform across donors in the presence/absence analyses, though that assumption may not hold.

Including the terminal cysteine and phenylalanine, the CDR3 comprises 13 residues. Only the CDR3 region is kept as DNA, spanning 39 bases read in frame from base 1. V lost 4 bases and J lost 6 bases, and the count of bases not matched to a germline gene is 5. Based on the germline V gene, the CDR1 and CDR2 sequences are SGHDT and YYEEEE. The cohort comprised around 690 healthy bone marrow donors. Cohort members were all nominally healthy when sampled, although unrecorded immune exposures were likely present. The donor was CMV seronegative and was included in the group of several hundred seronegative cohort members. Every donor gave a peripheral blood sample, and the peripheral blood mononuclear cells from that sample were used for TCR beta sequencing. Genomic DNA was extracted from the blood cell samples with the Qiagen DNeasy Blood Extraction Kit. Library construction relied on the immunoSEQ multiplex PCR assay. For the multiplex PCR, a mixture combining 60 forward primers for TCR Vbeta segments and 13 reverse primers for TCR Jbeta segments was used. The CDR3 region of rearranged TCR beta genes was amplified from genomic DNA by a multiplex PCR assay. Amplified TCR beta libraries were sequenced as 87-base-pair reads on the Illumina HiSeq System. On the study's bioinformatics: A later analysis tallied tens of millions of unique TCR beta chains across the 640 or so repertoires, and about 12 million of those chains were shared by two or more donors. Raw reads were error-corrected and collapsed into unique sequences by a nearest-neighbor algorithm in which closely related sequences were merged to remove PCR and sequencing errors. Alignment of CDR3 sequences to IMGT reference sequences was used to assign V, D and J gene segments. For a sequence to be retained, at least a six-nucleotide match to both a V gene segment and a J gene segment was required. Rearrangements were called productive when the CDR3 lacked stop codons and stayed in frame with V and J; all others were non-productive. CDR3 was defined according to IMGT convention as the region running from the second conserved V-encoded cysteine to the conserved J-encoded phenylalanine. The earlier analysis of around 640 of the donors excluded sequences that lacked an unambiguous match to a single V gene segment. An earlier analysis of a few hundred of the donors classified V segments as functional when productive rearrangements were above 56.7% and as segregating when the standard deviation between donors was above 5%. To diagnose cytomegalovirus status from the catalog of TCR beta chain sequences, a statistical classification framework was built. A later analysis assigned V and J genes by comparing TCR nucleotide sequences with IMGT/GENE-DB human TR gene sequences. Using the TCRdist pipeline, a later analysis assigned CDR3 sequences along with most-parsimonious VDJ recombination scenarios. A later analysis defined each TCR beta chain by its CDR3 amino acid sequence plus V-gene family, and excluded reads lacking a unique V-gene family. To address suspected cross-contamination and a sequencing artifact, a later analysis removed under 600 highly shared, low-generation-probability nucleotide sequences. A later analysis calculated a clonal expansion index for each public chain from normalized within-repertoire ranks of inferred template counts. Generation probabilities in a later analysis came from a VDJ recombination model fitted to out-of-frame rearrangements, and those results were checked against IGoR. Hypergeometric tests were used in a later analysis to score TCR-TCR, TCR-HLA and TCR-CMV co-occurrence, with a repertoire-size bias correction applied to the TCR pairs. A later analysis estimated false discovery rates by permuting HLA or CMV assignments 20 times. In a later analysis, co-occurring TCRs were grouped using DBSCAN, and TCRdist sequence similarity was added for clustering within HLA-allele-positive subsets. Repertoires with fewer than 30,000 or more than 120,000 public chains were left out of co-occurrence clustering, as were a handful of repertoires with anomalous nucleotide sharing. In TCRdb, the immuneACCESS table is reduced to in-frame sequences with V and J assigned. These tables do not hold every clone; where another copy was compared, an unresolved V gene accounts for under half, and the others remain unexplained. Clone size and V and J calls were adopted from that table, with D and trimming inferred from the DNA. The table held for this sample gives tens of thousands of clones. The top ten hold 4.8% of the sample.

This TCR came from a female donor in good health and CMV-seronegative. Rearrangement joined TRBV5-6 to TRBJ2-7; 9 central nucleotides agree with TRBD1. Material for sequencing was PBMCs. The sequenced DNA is TGTGCCAGCAGCGGGGGGACAGGGCGCGAGCAGTACTTC. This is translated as CASSGGTGREQYF.